These 8 T cell receptor beta chains came from one sample sequenced in a study of blood T cells in healthy people across ages. Combining a sample-barcoded 5' primer with a J-beta primer mix, a second PCR ran for about 7 to 11 cycles. TCRdb itself ran the 5' RACE reads through MiXCR, one entry per CDR3 protein. This sample has 500,000 to 550,000 distinct CDR3 sequences, with less than 25% found just once. These same records also appear under a second study, on T cells of mothers and their children.

The sequenced sample consisted of blood. Receptors originate from a boy between 10 and 17 years old in good health.

The chain combines TRBV28 with TRBJ2-3; D is ambiguous. The V gene's germline CDR1 is MDHEN and CDR2 SYDVKM. CDR3 length: 16 amino acids. Trimming pared 2 bases from V and 2 bases from J, leaving 14 bases between. Here the CDR3 reads CASSLNQEILTDTQYF. In DNA, the CDR3 is TGTGCCAGCAGTTTAAATCAGGAGATTCTCACAGATACGCAGTATTTT.

This clonotype was seen a handful of times. The chain recombines TRBV30 with TRBJ2-1; TRBD2 might be the D (5 bases). The J call could be wrong; TRBJ2-7 is a better fit for the DNA end. The CDR3 has 12 residues. CDR1 is GTSNPN, CDR2 SVGIG, per germline (reference sequence). The CDR3 sequence is CAWSVTRHEQYF. CDR3 nucleotide sequence: TGTGCCTGGAGTGTAACTAGGCACGAGCAGTACTTC.

The chain recombines TRBV20-1 with TRBJ2-5; 8 nucleotides match TRBD2. TRBJ2-7 explains the end of the DNA better; the J call may be wrong. The CDR3 consists of 15 residues. The germline CDR1 and CDR2 sequences are DFQATT and SNEGSKA (reference sequence). The CDR3 loop is CSAISSSGLAHEQYF. DNA of the CDR3: TGCAGTGCTATTTCGTCCAGCGGACTAGCCCACGAGCAGTACTTC.

This clonotype was seen a few times. The chain employs TRBV4-3 and TRBJ2-2; D may be TRBD2 (6 bases). Between the trimmed V and J ends, which lost 1 base and 6 bases, there was a span of 12 bases. Germline V lookup: CDR1 LGHNA, CDR2 YSLEER. The CDR3 extends over 15 amino acids. The CDR3 DNA follows: TGCGCCAGCAGCCAAGGAATGTGGGAGGCCGGGGAGCTGTTTTTT. Translating it yields CASSQGMWEAGELFF.

In this sample, this clonotype turned up many times. V and J are TRBV28 and TRBJ2-2, with D possibly matching TRBD2 (6 bases). Germline V lookup: CDR1 MDHEN, CDR2 SYDVKM. The CDR3 totals 14 residues. Trimming removed 5 bases at V and 6 bases at J, with 13 bases between. CDR3 DNA: TGTGCCAGCAGTATGGGGGGATCCTCCGGGGAGCTGTTTTTT. Translation gives CASSMGGSSGELFF.

The rearrangement uses TRBV7-9 and TRBJ2-5; a possible D gene is TRBD1 (5 bases). Trimming left V 5 bases short and J 4 bases short, with 20 bases between. This CDR3 is 16 amino acids long. Germline CDR1 is SEHNR and CDR2 is FQNEAQ (reference sequence). This CDR3 is CASSDYQGRFVETQYF. The CDR3 DNA is TGTGCCAGCAGCGATTATCAGGGAAGGTTCGTAGAGACCCAGTACTTC.

V usage is TRBV28 and J usage is TRBJ1-2, with a tentative D call TRBD1 (6 bases). The CDR3 contains 16 residues. The germline gives CDR1 MDHEN, CDR2 SYDVKM. V lost 6 bases and J lost 3, with 20 bases in between. The CDR3 sequence: CASSFLPDSVDYGYTF. The CDR3 DNA follows: TGTGCCAGCAGCTTTTTGCCGGACAGCGTCGACTATGGCTACACCTTC.

This clonotype has more than one count but fewer than ten. This sequence joins TRBV15 and TRBJ1-4; 8 positions match TRBD1. The J segment lost 0 bases and the V segment lost 0 bases, leaving 6 bases of the junction unmatched. CDR1 and CDR2 (germline): LNHNV, YYDKDF (reference sequence). This CDR3 has 18 residues. CDR3 nucleotide sequence: TGTGCCACCAGCAGAGAACAGGGGGAGCGAACAACTAATGAAAAACTGTTTTTT. It yields the protein CATSREQGERTTNEKLFF.